A selection of T cell receptor beta chains follows, all from one sample in a study of memory CD4+ T cells and cytomegalovirus serostatus. The assay was immunoSEQ multiplex PCR, and TCRdb's table has in-frame clones only and misses some. The table shows approximately 74,000 clones, with about three quarters occurring only once. Material: memory CD4+ T cells from blood. These receptors all stem from an adult in good health and CMV-seropositive. Each CDR3 is given with its conserved first and last residue. A D gene is named only where the DNA matches it firmly. Size values are once, few and many counts, or a class for expanded clones, and some rows have none.

v_gene: TRBV21-1
j_gene: TRBJ2-7
abundance: .
d_gene: .
CDR3nt: TGTGCCAGCCTTTTTCAGGGTAGCTCCTACGAGCAGTACTTC
CDR3aa: CASLFQGSSYEQYF

v_gene: TRBV2
j_gene: TRBJ2-3
abundance: once
d_gene: .
CDR3nt: TGTGCCAGCAGTGTTGTCACAGATACGCAGTATTTT
CDR3aa: CASSVVTDTQYF

v_gene: TRBV28
j_gene: TRBJ2-7
abundance: .
d_gene: TRBD2
CDR3nt: TGTGCCAGCAGTAAAATAGCGGGGGCCTACGAGCAGTACTTC
CDR3aa: CASSKIAGAYEQYF

v_gene: TRBV5-4
j_gene: TRBJ2-3
abundance: .
d_gene: TRBD1
CDR3nt: TGTGCCAGCAGCTGGGGACAGGGAGCAGATACGCAGTATTTT
CDR3aa: CASSWGQGADTQYF

v_gene: TRBV28
j_gene: TRBJ1-2
abundance: many
d_gene: .
CDR3nt: TGTGCCAGCACGGTCGAACCCTATGGCTACACCTTC
CDR3aa: CASTVEPYGYTF

v_gene: TRBV27
j_gene: TRBJ2-7
abundance: .
d_gene: .
CDR3nt: TGTGCCAGCAGTTTATCGAAGTCGAGCTCCTACGAGCAGTACTTC
CDR3aa: CASSLSKSSSYEQYF

v_gene: TRBV11-2
j_gene: TRBJ2-1
abundance: few
d_gene: .
CDR3nt: TGTGCCAGCACAAAGAGTTGGGAAAGAAACAATGAGCAGTTCTTC
CDR3aa: CASTKSWERNNEQFF

v_gene: TRBV28
j_gene: TRBJ2-1
abundance: .
d_gene: TRBD1
CDR3nt: TGTGCCAGCAGACCCACAGGGGGCAATGAGCAGTTCTTC
CDR3aa: CASRPTGGNEQFF

v_gene: TRBV28
j_gene: TRBJ1-1
abundance: many
d_gene: TRBD1
CDR3nt: TGTGCCAGCAGTGAGGACAGGGGGTACACTGAAGCTTTCTTT
CDR3aa: CASSEDRGYTEAFF

v_gene: TRBV4-1
j_gene: TRBJ2-3
abundance: once
d_gene: .
CDR3nt: TGCGCCAGCACCCCTCTCGGGCAGGCTACGCAGTATTTT
CDR3aa: CASTPLGQATQYF

v_gene: TRBV4-3
j_gene: TRBJ1-1
abundance: .
d_gene: .
CDR3nt: TGCGCCAGCAGCCAAACCTCTGATGGCTGGGGGGGCACTGAAGCTTTCTTT
CDR3aa: CASSQTSDGWGGTEAFF

v_gene: TRBV18
j_gene: TRBJ2-3
abundance: .
d_gene: TRBD1
CDR3nt: TGTGCCAGCTCACCTGAAATGGACAGGGGCACAGATACGCAGTATTTT
CDR3aa: CASSPEMDRGTDTQYF

v_gene: TRBV10-1
j_gene: TRBJ2-7
abundance: .
d_gene: TRBD1
CDR3nt: TGCGCCAGCAGCCGGGACAGAGCCTACGAGCAGTACTTC
CDR3aa: CASSRDRAYEQYF

v_gene: TRBV7-2
j_gene: TRBJ1-5
abundance: few
d_gene: TRBD1
CDR3nt: TGTGCCAGCAGCTTCAGAGGGGGCTTTAGGCAGCCCCAGCATTTT
CDR3aa: CASSFRGGFRQPQHF

v_gene: TRBV29-1
j_gene: TRBJ1-5
abundance: .
d_gene: .
CDR3nt: TGCAGCGTTGTCGGGCAGGCTAATCAGCCCCAGCATTTT
CDR3aa: CSVVGQANQPQHF

v_gene: TRBV30
j_gene: TRBJ1-6
abundance: once
d_gene: .
CDR3nt: TGTGCCTGGGGGGAAGGTTTCAATTCACCCCTCCACTTT
CDR3aa: CAWGEGFNSPLHF

v_gene: TRBV6-6
j_gene: TRBJ1-5
abundance: few
d_gene: .
CDR3nt: TGTGCCAGCAGCAAGGACCGACAGTCCCAGCATTTT
CDR3aa: CASSKDRQSQHF

v_gene: TRBV2
j_gene: TRBJ2-7
abundance: .
d_gene: .
CDR3nt: TGTGCCAGCAGTCGACTAGCCTACGAGCAGTACTTC
CDR3aa: CASSRLAYEQYF

v_gene: TRBV2
j_gene: TRBJ2-2
abundance: .
d_gene: .
CDR3nt: TGTGCCAGCAGTGAATCGGGGGCAAACACCGGGGAGCTGTTTTTT
CDR3aa: CASSESGANTGELFF

v_gene: TRBV19
j_gene: TRBJ1-4
abundance: .
d_gene: .
CDR3nt: TGTGCCAGTTTGGACCGAGGGGACGAAAAACTGTTTTTT
CDR3aa: CASLDRGDEKLFF

v_gene: TRBV25-1
j_gene: TRBJ2-5
abundance: .
d_gene: TRBD2
CDR3nt: TGTGCCAGCAGTGCATCGCCCGGGGGGGCAGAGACCCAGTACTTC
CDR3aa: CASSASPGGAETQYF

v_gene: TRBV4-3
j_gene: TRBJ2-7
abundance: .
d_gene: .
CDR3nt: TGCGCCAGCAGCCAAGCATCCGGGACTTCCTACGAGCAGTACTTC
CDR3aa: CASSQASGTSYEQYF

v_gene: TRBV4-2
j_gene: TRBJ2-1
abundance: .
d_gene: TRBD2
CDR3nt: TGTGCCAGCAGCCAACAAGCCGGAGGACTAGCTCTTAATGAGCAGTTCTTC
CDR3aa: CASSQQAGGLALNEQFF

v_gene: TRBV6-5
j_gene: TRBJ1-1
abundance: .
d_gene: .
CDR3nt: TGTGCCAGCAGTAGAGACGGGAACACTGAAGCTTTCTTT
CDR3aa: CASSRDGNTEAFF

v_gene: TRBV7-6
j_gene: TRBJ2-6
abundance: few
d_gene: .
CDR3nt: TGTGCCAGCAGCCCGAGTTCGGGGGCCAACGTCCTGACTTTC
CDR3aa: CASSPSSGANVLTF

v_gene: TRBV30
j_gene: TRBJ2-3
abundance: .
d_gene: TRBD2
CDR3nt: TGTGCCTGGGGGACTAGCGGCCCCACAGATACGCAGTATTTT
CDR3aa: CAWGTSGPTDTQYF

v_gene: TRBV25-1
j_gene: TRBJ2-5
abundance: .
d_gene: TRBD1
CDR3nt: TGTGCCAGCAGTGAATTGGGGACAGGGGCAGGGGAGACCCAGTACTTC
CDR3aa: CASSELGTGAGETQYF

v_gene: TRBV30
j_gene: TRBJ2-5
abundance: .
d_gene: .
CDR3nt: TGTGCCTGGAGTGTAAGGGTAGAGACCCAGTACTTC
CDR3aa: CAWSVRVETQYF

v_gene: TRBV5-5
j_gene: TRBJ1-1
abundance: .
d_gene: .
CDR3nt: TGTGCCAGCAGCGGGGAGCTGAACACTGAAGCTTTCTTT
CDR3aa: CASSGELNTEAFF

v_gene: TRBV7-3
j_gene: TRBJ1-2
abundance: .
d_gene: .
CDR3nt: TGTGCCAGCAGCAGTGGGGACGGTACGAGCTATGGCTACACCTTC
CDR3aa: CASSSGDGTSYGYTF

v_gene: TRBV7-2
j_gene: TRBJ2-5
abundance: .
d_gene: TRBD1
CDR3nt: TGTGCCAGCAGCCGGGACAGGGGAGGGGAGACCCAGTACTTC
CDR3aa: CASSRDRGGETQYF

v_gene: TRBV28
j_gene: TRBJ1-1
abundance: .
d_gene: .
CDR3nt: TGTGCCAGCAGCAGGGGAGGAGGCAACACTGAAGCTTTCTTT
CDR3aa: CASSRGGGNTEAFF

v_gene: TRBV30
j_gene: TRBJ1-5
abundance: .
d_gene: .
CDR3nt: TGTGCCTGGAGTGGAGACAGCCGCAATCAGCCCCAGCATTTT
CDR3aa: CAWSGDSRNQPQHF

v_gene: TRBV2
j_gene: TRBJ2-5
abundance: .
d_gene: .
CDR3nt: TGTGCCAGCAGTGAAATCGGGATTGAGACCCAGTACTTC
CDR3aa: CASSEIGIETQYF

v_gene: TRBV19
j_gene: TRBJ1-2
abundance: few
d_gene: TRBD1
CDR3nt: TGTGCCAGTAGTGACAGGGACGCTAACTATGGCTACACCTTC
CDR3aa: CASSDRDANYGYTF

v_gene: TRBV7-2
j_gene: TRBJ2-3
abundance: .
d_gene: .
CDR3nt: TGTGCCAGCAGCTTAGCGCTTGGACCCACAGATACGCAGTATTTT
CDR3aa: CASSLALGPTDTQYF

v_gene: TRBV4-1
j_gene: TRBJ2-1
abundance: .
d_gene: TRBD2
CDR3nt: TGCGCCAGCAGCCGCCCCCTAGCGGGGGGCTTGAGCTCCTACAATGAGCAGTTCTTC
CDR3aa: CASSRPLAGGLSSYNEQFF

v_gene: TRBV11-1
j_gene: TRBJ2-5
abundance: .
d_gene: TRBD2
CDR3nt: TGTGCCAGCAGCCCCACCGGGGGGAACCAAGAGACCCAGTACTTC
CDR3aa: CASSPTGGNQETQYF

v_gene: TRBV6-5
j_gene: TRBJ2-7
abundance: .
d_gene: .
CDR3nt: TGTGCCAGCAGTTACGACGGACATACCGCCTACGAGCAGTACTTC
CDR3aa: CASSYDGHTAYEQYF

v_gene: TRBV28
j_gene: TRBJ2-3
abundance: .
d_gene: TRBD1
CDR3nt: TGTGCCAGCAGTTCGGTGACAGGGGGCGCAGATACGCAGTATTTT
CDR3aa: CASSSVTGGADTQYF

v_gene: TRBV7-7
j_gene: TRBJ2-2
abundance: .
d_gene: TRBD2
CDR3nt: TGTGCCAGCAGCCTAGCGGTAAACACCGGGGAGCTGTTTTTT
CDR3aa: CASSLAVNTGELFF

v_gene: TRBV7-2
j_gene: TRBJ2-1
abundance: .
d_gene: .
CDR3nt: TGTGCCAGCAGCGACACAGCGGGTCGCTCCTACAATGAGCAGTTCTTC
CDR3aa: CASSDTAGRSYNEQFF

v_gene: TRBV2
j_gene: TRBJ2-7
abundance: .
d_gene: .
CDR3nt: TGTGCCAGCAGTGAACGTCGCGGGACATCCCCCTACGAGCAGTACTTC
CDR3aa: CASSERRGTSPYEQYF

v_gene: TRBV6-5
j_gene: TRBJ1-1
abundance: .
d_gene: .
CDR3nt: TGTGCCAGCAGCCCGACTGGGATTATGGACACTGAAGCTTTCTTT
CDR3aa: CASSPTGIMDTEAFF

v_gene: TRBV7-2
j_gene: TRBJ1-3
abundance: few
d_gene: .
CDR3nt: TGTGCCAGCAGCTTAGGGGCGGTCTCTGGAAACACCATATATTTT
CDR3aa: CASSLGAVSGNTIYF

v_gene: TRBV18
j_gene: TRBJ1-1
abundance: .
d_gene: .
CDR3nt: TGTGCCAGCTCACTGGAGGGTCCGATGAACACTGAAGCTTTCTTT
CDR3aa: CASSLEGPMNTEAFF

v_gene: TRBV4-1
j_gene: TRBJ2-3
abundance: once
d_gene: .
CDR3nt: TGCGCCAGCAGCCAAGTTGGGTCCGATACGCAGTATTTT
CDR3aa: CASSQVGSDTQYF

v_gene: TRBV2
j_gene: TRBJ1-4
abundance: .
d_gene: .
CDR3nt: TGTGCCAGCAGGACAGGTCCAAGCAATGAAAAACTGTTTTTT
CDR3aa: CASRTGPSNEKLFF

v_gene: TRBV10-3
j_gene: TRBJ1-5
abundance: few
d_gene: .
CDR3nt: TGTGCCATCAGTGAGTCATCAGGGGTAGGCCTTAGCAATCAGCCCCAGCATTTT
CDR3aa: CAISESSGVGLSNQPQHF

v_gene: TRBV7-3
j_gene: TRBJ1-2
abundance: .
d_gene: .
CDR3nt: TGTGCCAGCAGCTTAGTCCACGGGAACTATGGCTACACCTTC
CDR3aa: CASSLVHGNYGYTF